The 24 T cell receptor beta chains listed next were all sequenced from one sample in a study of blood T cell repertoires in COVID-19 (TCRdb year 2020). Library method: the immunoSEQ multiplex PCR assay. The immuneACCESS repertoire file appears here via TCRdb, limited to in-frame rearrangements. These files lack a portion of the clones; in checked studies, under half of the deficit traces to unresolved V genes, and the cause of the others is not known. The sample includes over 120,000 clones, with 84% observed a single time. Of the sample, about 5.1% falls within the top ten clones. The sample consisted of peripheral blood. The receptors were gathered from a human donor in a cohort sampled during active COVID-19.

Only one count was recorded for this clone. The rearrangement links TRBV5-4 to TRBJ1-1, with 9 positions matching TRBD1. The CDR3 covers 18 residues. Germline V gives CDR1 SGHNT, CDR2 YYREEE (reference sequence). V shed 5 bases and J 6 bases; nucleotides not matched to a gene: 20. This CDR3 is CASRLDSIKGQGSPEAFF. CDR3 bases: TGTGCCAGCAGACTCGATTCTATAAAGGGACAGGGTTCCCCTGAAGCTTTCTTT.

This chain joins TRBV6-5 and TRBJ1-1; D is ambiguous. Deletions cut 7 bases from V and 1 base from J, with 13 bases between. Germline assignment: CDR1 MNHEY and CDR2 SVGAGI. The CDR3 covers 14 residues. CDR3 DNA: TGTGCCAGCAATCCCCCATCCGGGAACACTGAAGCTTTCTTT. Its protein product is CASNPPSGNTEAFF.

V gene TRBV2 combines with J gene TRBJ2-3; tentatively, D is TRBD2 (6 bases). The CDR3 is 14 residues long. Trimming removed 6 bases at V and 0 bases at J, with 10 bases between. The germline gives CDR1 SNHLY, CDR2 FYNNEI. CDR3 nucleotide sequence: TGTGCCAGCAGCGGGAGCGGGAGCACAGATACGCAGTATTTT. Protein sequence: CASSGSGSTDTQYF.

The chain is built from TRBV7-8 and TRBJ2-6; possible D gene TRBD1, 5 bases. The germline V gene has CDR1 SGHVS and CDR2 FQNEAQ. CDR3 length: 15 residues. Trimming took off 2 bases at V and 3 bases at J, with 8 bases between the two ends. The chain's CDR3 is CASSLSGFGANVLTF. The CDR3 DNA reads TGTGCCAGCAGCTTATCAGGGTTTGGGGCCAACGTCCTGACTTTC.

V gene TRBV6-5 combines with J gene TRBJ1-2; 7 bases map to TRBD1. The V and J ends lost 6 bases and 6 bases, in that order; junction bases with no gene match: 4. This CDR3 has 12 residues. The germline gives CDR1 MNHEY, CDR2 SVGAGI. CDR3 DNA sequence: TGTGCCAGCAGCCAACAGGGGAATGGCTACACCTTC. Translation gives CASSQQGNGYTF.

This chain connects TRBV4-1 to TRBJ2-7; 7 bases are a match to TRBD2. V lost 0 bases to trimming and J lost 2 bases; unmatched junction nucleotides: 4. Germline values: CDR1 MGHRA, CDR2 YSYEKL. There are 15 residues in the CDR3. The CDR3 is CASSQDWGLPYEQYV. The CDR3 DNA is TGCGCCAGCAGCCAAGATTGGGGACTACCCTACGAGCAGTACGTC.

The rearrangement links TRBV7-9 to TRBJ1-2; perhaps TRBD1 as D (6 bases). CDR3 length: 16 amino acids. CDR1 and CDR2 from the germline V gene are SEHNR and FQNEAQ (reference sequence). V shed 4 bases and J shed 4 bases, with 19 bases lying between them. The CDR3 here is CASSSTLDRILYGYTF. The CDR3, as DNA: TGTGCCAGCAGCTCTACCCTCGACAGGATCCTCTATGGCTACACCTTC.

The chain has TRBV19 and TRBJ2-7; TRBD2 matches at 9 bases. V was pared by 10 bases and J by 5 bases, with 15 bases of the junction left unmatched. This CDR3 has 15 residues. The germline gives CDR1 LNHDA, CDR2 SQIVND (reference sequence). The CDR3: CATRNGGGAIDEQYF. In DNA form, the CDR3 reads TGTGCCACTCGTAACGGCGGGGGGGCGATCGACGAGCAGTACTTC.

The CDR3 loop is CASSQVTQGSYTF. The CDR3 DNA is TGTGCCAGCAGCCAAGTTACACAGGGAAGTTACACCTTC. The genes are TRBV3-1 (or the pseudogene TRBV3-2) and TRBJ1-2; D might be TRBD1 (6 bases). Germline CDR1 is LGHDT and CDR2 is YNNKEL (reference sequence). The V end was cut by 1 base, the J end by 11 bases, with 14 bases between. The CDR3 sequence is 13 residues long.

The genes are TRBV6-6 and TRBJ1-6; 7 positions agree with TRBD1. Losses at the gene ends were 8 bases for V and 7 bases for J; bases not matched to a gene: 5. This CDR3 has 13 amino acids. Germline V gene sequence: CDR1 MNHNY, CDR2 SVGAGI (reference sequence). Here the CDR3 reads CASYRDSNSPLHF. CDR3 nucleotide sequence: TGTGCCAGCTACCGGGACAGCAATTCACCCCTCCACTTT.

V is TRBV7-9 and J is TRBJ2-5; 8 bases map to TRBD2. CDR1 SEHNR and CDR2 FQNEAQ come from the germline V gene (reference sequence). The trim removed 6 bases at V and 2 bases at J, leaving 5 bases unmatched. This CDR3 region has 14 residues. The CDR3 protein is CASRSGLAQETQYF. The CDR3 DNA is TGTGCCAGCAGGTCCGGACTAGCACAAGAGACCCAGTACTTC.

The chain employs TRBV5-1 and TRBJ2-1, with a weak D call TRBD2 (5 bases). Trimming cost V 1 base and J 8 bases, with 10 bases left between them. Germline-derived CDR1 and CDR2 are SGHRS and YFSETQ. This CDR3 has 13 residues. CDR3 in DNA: TGCGCCAGCAGCTTGCCCGGGGTCTATGAGCAGTTCTTC. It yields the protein CASSLPGVYEQFF.

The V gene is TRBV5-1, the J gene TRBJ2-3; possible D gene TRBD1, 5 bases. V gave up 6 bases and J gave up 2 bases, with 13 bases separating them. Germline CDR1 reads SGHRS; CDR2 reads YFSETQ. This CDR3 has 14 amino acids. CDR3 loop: CASNRGGTTDTQYF. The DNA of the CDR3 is TGCGCCAGCAATAGGGGCGGAACCACAGATACGCAGTATTTT. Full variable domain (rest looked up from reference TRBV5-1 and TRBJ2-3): KAGVTQTPRYLIKTRGQQVTLSCSPISGHRSVSWYQQTPGQGLQFLFEYFSETQRNKGNFPGRFSGRQFSNSRSEMNVSTLELGDSALYLCASNRGGTTDTQYFGPGTRLTVL.

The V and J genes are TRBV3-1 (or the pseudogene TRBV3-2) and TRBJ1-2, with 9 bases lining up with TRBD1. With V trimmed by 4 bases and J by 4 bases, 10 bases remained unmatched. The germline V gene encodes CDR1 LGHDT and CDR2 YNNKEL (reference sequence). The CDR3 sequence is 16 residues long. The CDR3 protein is CASSPLRGQGAYGYTF. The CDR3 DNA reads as TGTGCCAGCAGCCCCCTTCGGGGACAGGGCGCCTATGGCTACACCTTC.

CDR3 in DNA: TGCGCCAGCAGCTTGGAAGGGACGGGGGGTCAGCCCCAGCATTTT. Its translation is CASSLEGTGGQPQHF. The rearrangement uses TRBV5-1 and TRBJ1-5; tentatively, D is TRBD1 (5 bases). This CDR3 region has 15 residues. The V end lost 0 bases, the J end lost 6 bases, and 13 bases lay between the germline ends. Germline lookup yields CDR1 SGHRS and CDR2 YFSETQ.

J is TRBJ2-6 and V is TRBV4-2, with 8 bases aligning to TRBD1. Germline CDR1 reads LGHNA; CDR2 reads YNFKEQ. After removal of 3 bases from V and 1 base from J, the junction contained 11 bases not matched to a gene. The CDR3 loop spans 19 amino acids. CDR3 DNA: TGTGCCAGCAGCCACTCCCCGGGACAGGCTATATCTGGGGCCAACGTCCTGACTTTC. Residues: CASSHSPGQAISGANVLTF.

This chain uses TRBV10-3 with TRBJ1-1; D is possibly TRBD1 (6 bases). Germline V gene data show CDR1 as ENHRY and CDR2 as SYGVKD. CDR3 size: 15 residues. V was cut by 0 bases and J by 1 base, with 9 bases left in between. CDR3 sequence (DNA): TGTGCCATCAGTGAGTCGAAGGGACAGAACACTGAAGCTTTCTTT. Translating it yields CAISESKGQNTEAFF.

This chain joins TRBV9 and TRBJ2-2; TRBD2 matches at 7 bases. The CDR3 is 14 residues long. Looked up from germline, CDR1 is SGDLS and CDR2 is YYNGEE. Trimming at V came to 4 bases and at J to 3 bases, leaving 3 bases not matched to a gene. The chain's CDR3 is CASSYGGDTGELFF. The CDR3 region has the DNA TGTGCCAGCAGCTATGGGGGGGACACCGGGGAGCTGTTTTTT.

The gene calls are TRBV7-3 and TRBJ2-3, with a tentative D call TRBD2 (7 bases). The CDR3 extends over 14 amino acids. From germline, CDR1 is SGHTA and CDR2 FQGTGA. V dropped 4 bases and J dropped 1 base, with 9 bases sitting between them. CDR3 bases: TGTGCCAGCAGCTGGGGGGGCGGCACAGATACGCAGTATTTT. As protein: CASSWGGGTDTQYF.

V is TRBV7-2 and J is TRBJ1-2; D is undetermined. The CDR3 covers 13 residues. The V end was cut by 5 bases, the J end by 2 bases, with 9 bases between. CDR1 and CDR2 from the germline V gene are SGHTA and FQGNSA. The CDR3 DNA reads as TGTGCCAGCAGCAGGGAGGCCAACTATGGCTACACCTTC. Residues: CASSREANYGYTF. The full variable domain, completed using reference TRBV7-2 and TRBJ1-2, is GAGVSQSPSNKVTEKGKDVELRCDPISGHTALYWYRQSLGQGLEFLIYFQGNSAPDKSGLPSDRFSAERTGGSVSTLTIQRTQQEDSAVYLCASSREANYGYTFGSGTRLTVV.

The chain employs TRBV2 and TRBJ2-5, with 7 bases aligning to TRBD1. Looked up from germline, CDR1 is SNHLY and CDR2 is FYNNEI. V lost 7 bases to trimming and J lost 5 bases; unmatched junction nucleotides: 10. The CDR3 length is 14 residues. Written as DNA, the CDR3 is TGTGCCAGCAAAGAAGGGACAGCCCGGGAGACCCAGTACTTC. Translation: CASKEGTARETQYF.

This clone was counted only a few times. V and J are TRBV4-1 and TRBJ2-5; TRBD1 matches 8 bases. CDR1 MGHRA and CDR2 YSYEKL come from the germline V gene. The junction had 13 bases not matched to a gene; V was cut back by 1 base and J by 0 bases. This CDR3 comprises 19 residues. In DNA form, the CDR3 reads TGCGCCAGCAGCCAAGGTACCTTGCTCAGGGGGCTCGACCAAGAGACCCAGTACTTC. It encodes CASSQGTLLRGLDQETQYF.

CDR3 protein: CASSLTGTTEKTQYF. The CDR3 nucleotides are TGTGCCAGCAGCCTCACCGGGACAACAGAAAAGACCCAGTACTTC. The rearrangement uses TRBV7-6 and TRBJ2-5, with D tentatively TRBD1 (6 bases). Germline V gene sequence: CDR1 SGHVS, CDR2 FNYEAQ. The CDR3 consists of 15 residues. V dropped 5 bases and J dropped 6 bases, with 19 bases sitting between them.

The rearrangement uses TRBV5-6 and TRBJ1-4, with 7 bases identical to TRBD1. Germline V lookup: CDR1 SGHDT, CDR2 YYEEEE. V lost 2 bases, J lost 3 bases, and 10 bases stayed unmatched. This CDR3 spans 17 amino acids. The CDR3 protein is CASSFWEGGQANEKLFF. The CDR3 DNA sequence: TGTGCCAGCAGCTTTTGGGAAGGGGGCCAAGCTAATGAAAAACTGTTTTTT.